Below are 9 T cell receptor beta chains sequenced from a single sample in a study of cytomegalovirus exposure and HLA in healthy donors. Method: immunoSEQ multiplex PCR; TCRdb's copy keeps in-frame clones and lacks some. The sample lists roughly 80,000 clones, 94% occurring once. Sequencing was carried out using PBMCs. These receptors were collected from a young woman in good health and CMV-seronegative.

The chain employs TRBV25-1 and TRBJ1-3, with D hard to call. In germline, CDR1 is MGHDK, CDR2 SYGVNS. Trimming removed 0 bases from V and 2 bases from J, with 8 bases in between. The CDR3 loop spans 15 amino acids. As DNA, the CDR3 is TGTGCCAGCAGTGAATACGGGGTCGCTGGAAACACCATATATTTT. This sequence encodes CASSEYGVAGNTIYF.

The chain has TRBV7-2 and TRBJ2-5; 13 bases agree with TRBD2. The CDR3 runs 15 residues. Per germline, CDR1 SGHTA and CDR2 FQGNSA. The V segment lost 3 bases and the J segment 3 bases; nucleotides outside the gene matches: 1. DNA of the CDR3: TGTGCCAGCAGCTTGACTAGCGGGGGGAAAGAGACCCAGTACTTC. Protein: CASSLTSGGKETQYF.

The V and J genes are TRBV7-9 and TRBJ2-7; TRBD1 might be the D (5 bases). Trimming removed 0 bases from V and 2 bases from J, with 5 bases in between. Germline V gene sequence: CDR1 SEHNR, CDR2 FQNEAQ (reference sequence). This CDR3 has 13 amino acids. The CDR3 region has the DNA TGTGCCAGCAGCTTAGCAGGGGCCTACGAGCAGTACTTC. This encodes CASSLAGAYEQYF.

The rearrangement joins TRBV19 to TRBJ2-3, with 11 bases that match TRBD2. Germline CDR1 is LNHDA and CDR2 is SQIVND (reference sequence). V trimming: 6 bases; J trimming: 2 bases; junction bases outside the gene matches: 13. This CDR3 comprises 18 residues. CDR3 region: CASRAGLPGLAVTDTQYF. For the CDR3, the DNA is TGTGCCAGTAGGGCGGGACTCCCGGGACTAGCGGTCACAGATACGCAGTATTTT.

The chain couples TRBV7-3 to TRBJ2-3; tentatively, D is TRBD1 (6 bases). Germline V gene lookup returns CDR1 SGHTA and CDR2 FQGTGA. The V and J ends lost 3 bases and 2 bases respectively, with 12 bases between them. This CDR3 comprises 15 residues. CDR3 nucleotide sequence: TGTGCCAGCAGCTTGGACAGTCGATACACAGATACGCAGTATTTT. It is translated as CASSLDSRYTDTQYF.

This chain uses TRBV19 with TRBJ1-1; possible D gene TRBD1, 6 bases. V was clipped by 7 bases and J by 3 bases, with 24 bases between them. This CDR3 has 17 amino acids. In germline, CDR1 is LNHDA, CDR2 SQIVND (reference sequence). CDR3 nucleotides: TGTGCCAGTACAAAATGGGGGCAGAGCCGCAGGGACACTGAAGCTTTCTTT. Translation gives CASTKWGQSRRDTEAFF.

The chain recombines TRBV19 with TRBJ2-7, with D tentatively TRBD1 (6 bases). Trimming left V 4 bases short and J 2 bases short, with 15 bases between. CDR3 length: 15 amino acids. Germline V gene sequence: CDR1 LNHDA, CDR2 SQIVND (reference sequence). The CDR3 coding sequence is TGTGCCAGTAGTACGGGACAAGGAGTCCCCTACGAGCAGTACTTC. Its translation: CASSTGQGVPYEQYF.

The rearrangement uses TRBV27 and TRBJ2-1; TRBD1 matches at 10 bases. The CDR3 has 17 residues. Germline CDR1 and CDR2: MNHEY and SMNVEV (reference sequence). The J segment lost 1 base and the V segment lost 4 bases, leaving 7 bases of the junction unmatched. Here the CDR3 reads CASSSTPGQGSYNEQFF. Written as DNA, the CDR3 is TGTGCCAGCAGTTCAACTCCGGGACAGGGGTCCTACAATGAGCAGTTCTTC.

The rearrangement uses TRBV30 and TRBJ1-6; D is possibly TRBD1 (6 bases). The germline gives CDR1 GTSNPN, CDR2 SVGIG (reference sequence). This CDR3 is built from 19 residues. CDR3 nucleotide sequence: TGTGACTACCAAAAGGAATCGGACAGTCGGAGCTCCTATAATTCACCCCTCCACTTT. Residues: CDYQKESDSRSSYNSPLHF.